These T cell receptor beta chains were read from a single sample in a study of T cell responses to AZD1222 COVID-19 vaccine. Sequencing was performed with immunoSEQ multiplex PCR; in TCRdb, only in-frame clones are kept and a portion is missing. The sample contains roughly 66,000 clones, approximately 80% of which appear only once. The sequences come from peripheral blood, collected on day 0 of AZD1222 vaccination. Receptors were obtained from an adult in good health. The CDR3 runs from the conserved cysteine through the conserved F or W. The order of the fields is D gene, J gene, V gene, clone size, CDR3 DNA, CDR3 protein. D genes are given only for firm matches. The size entry is marked missing in some rows and otherwise reads once, few, many or a size class.

-	TRBJ2-6	TRBV6-1	-	TGTGCCAGCAGTGGAATGTACAGCTCTGGGGCCAACGTCCTGACTTTC	CASSGMYSSGANVLTF
TRBD2	TRBJ2-3	TRBV11-2	-	TGTGCCAGCAGCTTTTCGGGGGGTGGGGCAGATACGCAGTATTTT	CASSFSGGGADTQYF
TRBD1	TRBJ2-7	TRBV7-6	-	TGTGCCAGCAGCTCTGCCGGGACAGGGGTCTACGAGCAGTACTTC	CASSSAGTGVYEQYF
-	TRBJ1-5	TRBV5-8	-	TGTGCCAGTTCGGGCGGGGGGAACAATCAGCCCCAGCATTTT	CASSGGGNNQPQHF
TRBD1	TRBJ2-7	TRBV9	-	TGTGCCAGCAGCGTAGAGGGGACAGCTGCCTACGAGCAGTACTTC	CASSVEGTAAYEQYF
TRBD2	TRBJ2-3	TRBV5-1	-	TGCGCCAGCAGCTTGAGGACTAGCGGGGGGGCCGGCACAGATACGCAGTATTTT	CASSLRTSGGAGTDTQYF
TRBD2	TRBJ2-1	TRBV29-1	once	TGCAGCGTTGAAGGGATGTTGAAGCGGGGGGTAGAGAATGAGCAGTTCTTC	CSVEGMLKRGVENEQFF
-	TRBJ2-5	TRBV6-4	-	TGTGCCAGCATCTATTCAGGGGTAGGAGGTCAAGAGACCCAGTACTTC	CASIYSGVGGQETQYF
TRBD1	TRBJ2-4	TRBV6-2/TRBV6-3	-	TGTGCCAGCAGTACAGGGACAGCTCTAGCCAAAAACATTCAGTACTTC	CASSTGTALAKNIQYF
-	TRBJ2-7	TRBV5-6	-	TGTGCCAGCAGCGGACAGAGCTCCTACGAGCAGTACTTC	CASSGQSSYEQYF
-	TRBJ1-1	TRBV3-1/TRBV3-2	-	TGTGCCAGCAGCCAAGATGGGTCAGGAGGAGGCACTGAAGCTTTCTTT	CASSQDGSGGGTEAFF
-	TRBJ2-7	TRBV19	-	TGTGCCAGTAGTCAAACCGGGGCATCCTACGAGCAGTACTTC	CASSQTGASYEQYF
-	TRBJ1-1	TRBV7-2	once	TGTGCCAGCAGCACCAGCCCCGGTCGAGGCACTGAAGCTTTCTTT	CASSTSPGRGTEAFF
TRBD1	TRBJ1-4	TRBV4-2	-	TGTGCCAGCAGCCTAACAGGGGTGGCCACTAATGAAAAACTGTTTTTT	CASSLTGVATNEKLFF
-	TRBJ2-7	TRBV23-1	-	TGCGCCAGCAGCCCCAAGCCGGAGGCCTACGAGCAGTACTTC	CASSPKPEAYEQYF
TRBD1	TRBJ2-5	TRBV11-1	-	TGTGCCAGCAGGGGACAGGGAGAGGAGACCCAGTACTTC	CASRGQGEETQYF
-	TRBJ1-5	TRBV4-1	few	TGCGCCAGCAGCCCCGCAGGAGGGGGTCGGAGCAATCAGCCCCAGCATTTT	CASSPAGGGRSNQPQHF
TRBD2	TRBJ2-3	TRBV10-3	-	TGTGCCATCACTACTAGCGGGGGCACAGATACGCAGTATTTT	CAITTSGGTDTQYF
TRBD1	TRBJ1-5	TRBV10-3	-	TGTGCCATCAGTGAGACTGGACAGGCCGTGGGTGGTCAGCCCCAGCATTTT	CAISETGQAVGGQPQHF
-	TRBJ2-7	TRBV19	-	TGTGCCAGTAGCCCCGACAGGAGTAGCGTGCAGTACTTC	CASSPDRSSVQYF
-	TRBJ1-5	TRBV2	-	TGTGCCAGCAGCGCCAGGGAGCTGATTCAGCCCCAGCATTTT	CASSARELIQPQHF
TRBD2	TRBJ2-4	TRBV27	once	TGTGCCAGCAGTACCATGACTAGCGGGGGGCCAGGAGCCAAAAACATTCAGTACTTC	CASSTMTSGGPGAKNIQYF
TRBD2	TRBJ2-1	TRBV5-1	-	TGCGCCAGCAGCCTACTAGCGGGGGAGCTTAATGAGCAGTTCTTC	CASSLLAGELNEQFF
TRBD2	TRBJ2-1	TRBV5-1	-	TGCGCCAGCAGCTTCACTAGCGGGGGGGCCTACAATGAGCAGTTCTTC	CASSFTSGGAYNEQFF
-	TRBJ2-7	TRBV30	-	TGTGCCTGGAGTCCGGGGGTCGAGCAGTACTTC	CAWSPGVEQYF
-	TRBJ2-3	TRBV5-1	-	TGCGCCAGCAGCTCTGACCCATCTAGCACAGATACGCAGTATTTT	CASSSDPSSTDTQYF
-	TRBJ1-4	TRBV4-3	-	TGCGCCAGCAGCCAAGAGGTAGCAACTAATGAAAAACTGTTTTTT	CASSQEVATNEKLFF
-	TRBJ1-2	TRBV29-1	-	TGCAGCGTTGAAGAGAACAGGGAAGCTGGGTTGTACACCTTC	CSVEENREAGLYTF
-	TRBJ1-2	TRBV7-2	-	TGTGCCAGCAGCCCGGGGTACTATGGCTACACCTTC	CASSPGYYGYTF
TRBD2	TRBJ2-2	TRBV7-6	-	TGTGCCAGCAGCTTTCTAGCGGGGTTCACCGGGGAGCTGTTTTTT	CASSFLAGFTGELFF